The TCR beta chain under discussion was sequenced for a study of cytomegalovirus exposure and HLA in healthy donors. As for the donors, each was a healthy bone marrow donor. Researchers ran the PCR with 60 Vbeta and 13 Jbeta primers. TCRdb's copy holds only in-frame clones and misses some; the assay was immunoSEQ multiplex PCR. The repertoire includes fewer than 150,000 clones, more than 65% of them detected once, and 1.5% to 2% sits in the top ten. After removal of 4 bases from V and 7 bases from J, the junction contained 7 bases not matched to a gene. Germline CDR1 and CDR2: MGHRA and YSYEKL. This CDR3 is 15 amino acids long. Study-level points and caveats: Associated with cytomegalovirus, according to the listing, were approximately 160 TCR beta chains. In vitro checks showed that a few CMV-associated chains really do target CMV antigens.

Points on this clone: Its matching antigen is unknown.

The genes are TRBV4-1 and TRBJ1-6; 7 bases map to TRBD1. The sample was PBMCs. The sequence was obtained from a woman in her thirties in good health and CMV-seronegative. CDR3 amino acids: CASSRGGQENSPLHF. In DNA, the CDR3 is TGCGCCAGCAGCCGAGGAGGACAGGAAAATTCACCCCTCCACTTT.